The table lists the clone carrying this TCR beta chain with a few counts. Its matching antigen is unknown. Trimming took 6 bases from V and 2 from J; bases not matched to a gene: 6. The CDR3 has 14 amino acids. From germline, CDR1 is SNHLY and CDR2 FYNNEI. Time point specified: sample taken at primary tumor resection. The data belong to a study of spatial heterogeneity in lung cancer. Across the study: Combinations of a unique TCR and a UMI were tallied in raw reads, and on average each appeared more than ten times. General study findings and limits: In tumors, expanded intratumoral alpha and beta TCR counts tracked mutation counts.

TCRdb independently ran MiXCR on the 5' RACE reads; one entry per CDR3 protein. The sample records several thousand distinct CDR3 sequences, 5.4% being singletons. This TCR derives from a male donor with early-stage non-small cell lung cancer. The chain is built from TRBV2 and TRBJ1-1; 7 bases agree with TRBD1. Material: lung tumor tissue, obtained at surgery. CDR3 amino acids: CASRWTGGNTEAFF. CDR3 nucleotide sequence: TGTGCCAGCAGATGGACAGGAGGAAACACTGAAGCTTTCTTT.